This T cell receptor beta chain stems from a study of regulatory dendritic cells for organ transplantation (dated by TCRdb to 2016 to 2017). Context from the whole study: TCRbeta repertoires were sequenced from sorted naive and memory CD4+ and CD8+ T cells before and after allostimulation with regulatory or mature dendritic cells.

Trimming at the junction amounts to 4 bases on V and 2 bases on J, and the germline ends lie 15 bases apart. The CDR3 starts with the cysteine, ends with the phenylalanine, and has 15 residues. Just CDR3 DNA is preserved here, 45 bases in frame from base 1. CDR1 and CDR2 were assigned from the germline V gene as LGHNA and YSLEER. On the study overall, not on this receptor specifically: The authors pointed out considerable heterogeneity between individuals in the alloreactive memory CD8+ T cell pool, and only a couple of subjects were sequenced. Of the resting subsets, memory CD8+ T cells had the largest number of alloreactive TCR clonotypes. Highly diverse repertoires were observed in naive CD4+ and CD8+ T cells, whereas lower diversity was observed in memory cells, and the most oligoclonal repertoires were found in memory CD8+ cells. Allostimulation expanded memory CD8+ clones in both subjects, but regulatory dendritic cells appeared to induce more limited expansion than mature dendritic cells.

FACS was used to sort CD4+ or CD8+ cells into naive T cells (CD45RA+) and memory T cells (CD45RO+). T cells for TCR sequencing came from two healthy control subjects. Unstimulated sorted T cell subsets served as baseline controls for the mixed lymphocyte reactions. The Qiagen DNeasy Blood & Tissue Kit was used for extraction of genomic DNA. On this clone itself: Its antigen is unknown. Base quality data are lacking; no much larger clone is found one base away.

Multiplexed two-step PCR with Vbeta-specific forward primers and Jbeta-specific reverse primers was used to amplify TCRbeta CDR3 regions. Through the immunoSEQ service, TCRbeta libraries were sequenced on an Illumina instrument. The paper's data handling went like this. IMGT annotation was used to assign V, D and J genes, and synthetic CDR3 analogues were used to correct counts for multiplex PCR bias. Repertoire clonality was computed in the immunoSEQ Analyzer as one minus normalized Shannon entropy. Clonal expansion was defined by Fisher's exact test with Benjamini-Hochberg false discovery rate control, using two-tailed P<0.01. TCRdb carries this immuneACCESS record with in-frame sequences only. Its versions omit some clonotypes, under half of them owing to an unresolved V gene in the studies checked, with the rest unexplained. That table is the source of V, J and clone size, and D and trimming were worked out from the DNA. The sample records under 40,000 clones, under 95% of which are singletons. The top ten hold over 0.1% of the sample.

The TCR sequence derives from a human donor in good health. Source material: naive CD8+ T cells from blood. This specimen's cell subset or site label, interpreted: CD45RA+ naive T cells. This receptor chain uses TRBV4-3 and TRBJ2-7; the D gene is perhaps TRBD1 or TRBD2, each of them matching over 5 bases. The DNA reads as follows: TGCGCCAGCAGCCCTTCACCCGGGACGGCCTACGAGCAGTACTTC. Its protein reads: CASSPSPGTAYEQYF.